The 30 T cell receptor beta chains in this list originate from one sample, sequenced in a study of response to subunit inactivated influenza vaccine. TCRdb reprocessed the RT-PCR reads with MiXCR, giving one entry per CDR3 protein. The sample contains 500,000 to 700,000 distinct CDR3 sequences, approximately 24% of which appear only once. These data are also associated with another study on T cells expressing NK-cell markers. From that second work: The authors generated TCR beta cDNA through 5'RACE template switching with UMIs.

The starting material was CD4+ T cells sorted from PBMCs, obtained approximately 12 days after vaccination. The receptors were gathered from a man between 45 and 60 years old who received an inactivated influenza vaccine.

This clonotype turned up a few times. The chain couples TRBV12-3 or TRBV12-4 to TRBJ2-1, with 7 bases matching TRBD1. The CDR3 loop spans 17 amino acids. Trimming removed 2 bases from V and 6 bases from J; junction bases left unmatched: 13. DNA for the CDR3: TGTGCCAGCAGTTTATCCCCGGGACAGATTTTTCCCAATGAGCAGTTCTTC. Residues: CASSLSPGQIFPNEQFF.

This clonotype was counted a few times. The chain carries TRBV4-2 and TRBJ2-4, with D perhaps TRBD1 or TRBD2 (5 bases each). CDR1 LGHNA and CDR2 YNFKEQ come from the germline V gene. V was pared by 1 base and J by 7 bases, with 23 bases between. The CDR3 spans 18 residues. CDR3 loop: CASSQVRPGTGRMNIQYF. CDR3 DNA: TGTGCCAGCAGCCAAGTTCGACCCGGGACGGGCCGCATGAACATTCAGTACTTC.

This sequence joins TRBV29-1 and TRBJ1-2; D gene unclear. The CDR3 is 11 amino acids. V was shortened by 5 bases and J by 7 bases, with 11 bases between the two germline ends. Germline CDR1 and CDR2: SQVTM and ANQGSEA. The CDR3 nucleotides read TGCAGCGTTTCGGCCCTAGCTGGCTACACCTTC. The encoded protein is CSVSALAGYTF.

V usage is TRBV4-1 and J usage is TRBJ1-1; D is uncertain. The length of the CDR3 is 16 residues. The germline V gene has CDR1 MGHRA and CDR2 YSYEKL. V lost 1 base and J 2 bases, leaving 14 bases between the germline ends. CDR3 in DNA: TGCGCCAGCAGCCAAGGGGGTACCCCCTTTAACACTGAAGCTTTCTTT. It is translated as CASSQGGTPFNTEAFF.

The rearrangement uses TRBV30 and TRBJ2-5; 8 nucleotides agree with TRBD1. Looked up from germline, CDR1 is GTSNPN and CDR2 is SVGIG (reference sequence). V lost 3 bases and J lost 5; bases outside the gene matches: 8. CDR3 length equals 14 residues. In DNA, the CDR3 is TGTGCCTGGAGGGATCCAGGGGGCTGGGAGACCCAGTACTTC. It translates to CAWRDPGGWETQYF.

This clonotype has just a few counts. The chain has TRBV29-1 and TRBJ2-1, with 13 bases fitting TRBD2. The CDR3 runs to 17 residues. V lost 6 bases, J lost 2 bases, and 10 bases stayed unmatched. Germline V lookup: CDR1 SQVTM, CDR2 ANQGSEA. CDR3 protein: CSVAGGLAGKTYNEQFF. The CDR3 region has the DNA TGCAGCGTGGCCGGGGGACTAGCGGGGAAAACCTACAATGAGCAGTTCTTC.

The CDR3 bases are TGTGCCAGCGGAGAGGACAGGAGAAACCAAGAGACCCAGTACTTC. It codes for CASGEDRRNQETQYF. The chain joins TRBV2 to TRBJ2-5; the match to TRBD1 covers 7 bases. The CDR3 totals 15 residues. V was clipped by 8 bases and J by 0 bases; unmatched bases: 9. CDR1 is SNHLY, CDR2 FYNNEI, per germline.

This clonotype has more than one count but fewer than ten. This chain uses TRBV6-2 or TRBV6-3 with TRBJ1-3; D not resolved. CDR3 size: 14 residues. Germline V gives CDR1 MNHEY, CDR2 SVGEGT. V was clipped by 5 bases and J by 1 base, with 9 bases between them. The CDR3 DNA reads TGTGCCAGCAGTCAACCAGGTTCTGGAAACACCATATATTTT. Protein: CASSQPGSGNTIYF.

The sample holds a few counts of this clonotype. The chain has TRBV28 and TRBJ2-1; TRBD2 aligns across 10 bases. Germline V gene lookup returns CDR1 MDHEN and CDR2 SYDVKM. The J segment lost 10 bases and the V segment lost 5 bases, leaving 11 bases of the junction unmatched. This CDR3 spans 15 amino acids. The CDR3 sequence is CASSRALGLADEQFF. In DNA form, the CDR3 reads TGTGCCAGCAGTAGGGCCCTCGGACTAGCGGACGAGCAGTTCTTC.

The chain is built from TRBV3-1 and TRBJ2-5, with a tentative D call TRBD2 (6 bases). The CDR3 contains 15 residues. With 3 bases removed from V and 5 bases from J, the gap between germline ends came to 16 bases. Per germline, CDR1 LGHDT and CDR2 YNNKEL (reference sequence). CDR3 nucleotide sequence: TGTGCCAGCAGCCAGGCGGGACTGCCATCTGAGACCCAGTACTTC. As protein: CASSQAGLPSETQYF.

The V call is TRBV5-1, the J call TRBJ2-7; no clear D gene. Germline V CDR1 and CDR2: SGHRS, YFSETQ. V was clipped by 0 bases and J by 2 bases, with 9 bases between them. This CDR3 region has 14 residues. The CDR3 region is CASSLGGDTYEQYF. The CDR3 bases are TGCGCCAGCAGCTTGGGAGGAGACACCTACGAGCAGTACTTC.

The CDR3 loop is CASSLDPNNYGYTF. The DNA for the CDR3 is TGCGCCAGCAGCTTGGATCCCAATAACTATGGCTACACCTTC. The chain combines TRBV5-1 with TRBJ1-2; D not certain. Trimming took 0 bases from V and 1 from J, leaving 7 bases between them. Germline CDR1 and CDR2: SGHRS and YFSETQ. The CDR3 contains 14 residues.

This chain's CDR3 is CASGTLASGYNEQFF. The CDR3 DNA follows: TGCGCCAGCGGCACACTAGCTTCAGGTTACAATGAGCAGTTCTTC. The chain links TRBV5-1 to TRBJ2-1; maybe TRBD2 (6 bases). CDR3 length equals 15 residues. Trimming pared 7 bases from V and 4 bases from J, leaving 18 bases between. Germline V gene data show CDR1 as SGHRS and CDR2 as YFSETQ.

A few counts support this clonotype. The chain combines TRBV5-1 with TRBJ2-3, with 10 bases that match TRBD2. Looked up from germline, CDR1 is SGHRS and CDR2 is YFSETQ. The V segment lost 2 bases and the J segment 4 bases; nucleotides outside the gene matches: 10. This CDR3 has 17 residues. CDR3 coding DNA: TGCGCCAGCAGCTTACCCGGGACTAGCGTTTATTCAGATACGCAGTATTTT. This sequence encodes CASSLPGTSVYSDTQYF.

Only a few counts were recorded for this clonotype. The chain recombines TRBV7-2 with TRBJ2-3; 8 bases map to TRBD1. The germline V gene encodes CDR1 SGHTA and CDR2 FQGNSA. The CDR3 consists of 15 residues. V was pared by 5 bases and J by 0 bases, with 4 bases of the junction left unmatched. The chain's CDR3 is CASSQGAASTDTQYF. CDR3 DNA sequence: TGTGCCAGCAGCCAGGGGGCGGCTAGCACAGATACGCAGTATTTT.

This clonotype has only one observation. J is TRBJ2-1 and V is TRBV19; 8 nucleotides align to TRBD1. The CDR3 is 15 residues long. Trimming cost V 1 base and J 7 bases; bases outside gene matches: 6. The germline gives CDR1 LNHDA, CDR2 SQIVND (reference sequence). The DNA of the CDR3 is TGTGCCAGTAGTATAGGACAGGGGCCCTTTAATGAGCAGTTCTTC. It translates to CASSIGQGPFNEQFF.

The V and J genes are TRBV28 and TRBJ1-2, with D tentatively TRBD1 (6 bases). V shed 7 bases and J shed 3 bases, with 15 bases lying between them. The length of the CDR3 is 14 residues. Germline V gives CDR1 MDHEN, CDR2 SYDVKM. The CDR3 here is CASTWGRGYYGYTF. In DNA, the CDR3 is TGTGCCAGCACCTGGGGCAGGGGATACTATGGCTACACCTTC.

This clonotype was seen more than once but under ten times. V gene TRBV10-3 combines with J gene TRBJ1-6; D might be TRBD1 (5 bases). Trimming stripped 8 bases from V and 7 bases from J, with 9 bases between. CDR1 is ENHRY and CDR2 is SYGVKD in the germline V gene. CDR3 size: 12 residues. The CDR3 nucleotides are TGTGCCATCGGGACGGAGAATTCACCCCTCCACTTT. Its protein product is CAIGTENSPLHF.

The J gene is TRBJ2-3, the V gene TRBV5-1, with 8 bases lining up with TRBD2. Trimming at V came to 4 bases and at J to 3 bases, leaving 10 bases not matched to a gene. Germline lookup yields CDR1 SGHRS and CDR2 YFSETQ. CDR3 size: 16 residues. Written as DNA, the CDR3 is TGCGCCAGCAGCCTGGAGACTAGCGTGGGAACAGATACGCAGTATTTT. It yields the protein CASSLETSVGTDTQYF.

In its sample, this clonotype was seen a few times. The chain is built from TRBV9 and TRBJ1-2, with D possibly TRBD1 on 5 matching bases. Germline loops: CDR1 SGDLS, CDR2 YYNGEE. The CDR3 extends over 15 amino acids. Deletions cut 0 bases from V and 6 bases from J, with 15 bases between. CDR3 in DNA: TGTGCCAGCAGCGTAGGCATTGGAGGGGTTCATGGCTACACCTTC. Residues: CASSVGIGGVHGYTF.

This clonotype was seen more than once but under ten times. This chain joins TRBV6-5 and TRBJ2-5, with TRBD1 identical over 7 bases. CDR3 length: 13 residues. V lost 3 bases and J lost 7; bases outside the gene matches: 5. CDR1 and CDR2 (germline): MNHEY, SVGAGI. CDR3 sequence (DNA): TGTGCCAGCAGTTATCAGGGGGTCGGGACCCAGTACTTC. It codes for CASSYQGVGTQYF.

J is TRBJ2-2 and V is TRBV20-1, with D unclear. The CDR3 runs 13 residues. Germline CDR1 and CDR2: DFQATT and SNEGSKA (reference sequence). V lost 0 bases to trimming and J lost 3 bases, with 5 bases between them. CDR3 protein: CSARDGYTGELFF. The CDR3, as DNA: TGCAGTGCTAGAGACGGGTACACCGGGGAGCTGTTTTTT.

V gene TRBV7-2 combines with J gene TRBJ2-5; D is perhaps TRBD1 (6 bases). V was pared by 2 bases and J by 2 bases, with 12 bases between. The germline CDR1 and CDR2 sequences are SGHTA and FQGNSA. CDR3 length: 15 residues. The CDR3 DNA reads TGTGCCAGCAGCTTAACACAGGGCGGACAAGAGACCCAGTACTTC. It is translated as CASSLTQGGQETQYF.

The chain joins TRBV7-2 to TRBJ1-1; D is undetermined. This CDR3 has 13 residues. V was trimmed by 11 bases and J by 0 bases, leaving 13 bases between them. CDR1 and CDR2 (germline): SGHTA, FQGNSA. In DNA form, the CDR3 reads TGTGCCTCCAAAGTGCTAATGAACACTGAAGCTTTCTTT. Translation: CASKVLMNTEAFF.

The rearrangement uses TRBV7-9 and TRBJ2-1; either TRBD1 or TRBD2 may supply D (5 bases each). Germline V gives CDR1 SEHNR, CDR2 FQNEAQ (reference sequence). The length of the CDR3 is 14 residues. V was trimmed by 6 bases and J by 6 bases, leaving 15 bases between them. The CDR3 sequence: CASSPPGRSNEQFF. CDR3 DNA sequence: TGTGCCAGCAGTCCCCCGGGACGGAGCAATGAGCAGTTCTTC.

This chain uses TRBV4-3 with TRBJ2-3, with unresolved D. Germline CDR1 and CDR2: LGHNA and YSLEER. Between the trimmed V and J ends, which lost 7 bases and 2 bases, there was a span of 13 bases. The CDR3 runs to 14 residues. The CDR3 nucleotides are TGCGCCAGCAAATATGGGGTTACCACAGATACGCAGTATTTT. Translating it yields CASKYGVTTDTQYF.

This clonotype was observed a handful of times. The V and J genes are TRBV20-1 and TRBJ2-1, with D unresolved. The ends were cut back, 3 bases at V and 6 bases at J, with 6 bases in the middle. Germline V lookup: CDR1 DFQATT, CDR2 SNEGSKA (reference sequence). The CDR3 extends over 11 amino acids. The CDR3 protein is CSASQTNEQFF. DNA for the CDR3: TGCAGTGCTAGCCAAACCAATGAGCAGTTCTTC.

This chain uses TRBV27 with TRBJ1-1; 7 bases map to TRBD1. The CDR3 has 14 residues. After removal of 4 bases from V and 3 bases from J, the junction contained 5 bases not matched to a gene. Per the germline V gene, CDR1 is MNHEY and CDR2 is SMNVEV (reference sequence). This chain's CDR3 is CASSYRGFYTEAFF. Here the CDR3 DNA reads TGTGCCAGCAGTTACAGGGGCTTTTACACTGAAGCTTTCTTT.

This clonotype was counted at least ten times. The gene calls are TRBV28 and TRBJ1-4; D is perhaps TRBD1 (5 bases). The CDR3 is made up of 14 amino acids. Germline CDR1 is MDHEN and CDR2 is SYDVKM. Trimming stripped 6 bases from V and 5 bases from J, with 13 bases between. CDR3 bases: TGTGCCAGCAGCCCTAGGGGATCGAATGAAAAACTGTTTTTT. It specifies CASSPRGSNEKLFF.

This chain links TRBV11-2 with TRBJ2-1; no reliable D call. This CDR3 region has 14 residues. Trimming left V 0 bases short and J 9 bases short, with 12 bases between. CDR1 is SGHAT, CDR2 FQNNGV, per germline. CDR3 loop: CASSLELAISEQFF. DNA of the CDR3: TGTGCCAGCAGCTTAGAATTGGCGATTAGTGAGCAGTTCTTC.